The rows below give T cell receptor beta chains drawn from one sample of a study of T cell responses to AZD1222 COVID-19 vaccine. TCRdb keeps only in-frame clones here, not all; method: immunoSEQ multiplex PCR. This sample has about 34,000 clones, with 70% to 80% found just once. Sequenced here: peripheral blood, sampled 28 days after the second AZD1222 dose. The receptors were gathered from an adult who received the AZD1222 COVID-19 vaccine. Each CDR3 is given with its conserved first and last residue. The D gene is left open where the match is weak. The size entry is marked missing in some rows and otherwise reads once, few, many or a size class.

J gene: TRBJ1-4; V gene: TRBV13; D gene: TRBD1; clone size: .; CDR3 protein: CASSLRQGATNEKLFF; CDR3 DNA: TGTGCCAGCAGCTTGCGACAGGGGGCGACTAATGAAAAACTGTTTTTT
J gene: TRBJ2-5; V gene: TRBV12-5; D gene: .; clone size: few; CDR3 protein: CASGLGAVQETQYF; CDR3 DNA: TGTGCTAGTGGTTTGGGGGCAGTGCAAGAGACCCAGTACTTC
J gene: TRBJ1-1; V gene: TRBV5-1; D gene: .; clone size: .; CDR3 protein: CASSQTGTVNTEAFF; CDR3 DNA: TGCGCCAGCAGCCAAACGGGAACAGTGAACACTGAAGCTTTCTTT
J gene: TRBJ1-1; V gene: TRBV29-1; D gene: .; clone size: few; CDR3 protein: CSVIGLTNTEAFF; CDR3 DNA: TGCAGCGTTATAGGACTGACCAACACTGAAGCTTTCTTT
J gene: TRBJ2-3; V gene: TRBV24-1; D gene: .; clone size: .; CDR3 protein: CATSGRSTDTQYF; CDR3 DNA: TGTGCCACCAGTGGTCGGAGCACAGATACGCAGTATTTT
J gene: TRBJ1-6; V gene: TRBV19; D gene: .; clone size: .; CDR3 protein: CASSHGRSSYNSPLHF; CDR3 DNA: TGTGCCAGTAGTCATGGACGGAGCTCCTATAATTCACCCCTCCACTTT
J gene: TRBJ1-5; V gene: TRBV11-3; D gene: .; clone size: .; CDR3 protein: CASSLDGREGQPQHF; CDR3 DNA: TGTGCCAGCAGCTTAGATGGCCGGGAGGGCCAGCCCCAGCATTTT
J gene: TRBJ2-3; V gene: TRBV6-4; D gene: TRBD2; clone size: .; CDR3 protein: CASSESLAGGTDTQYF; CDR3 DNA: TGTGCCAGCAGTGAATCTCTAGCGGGAGGCACAGATACGCAGTATTTT
J gene: TRBJ2-7; V gene: TRBV2; D gene: .; clone size: .; CDR3 protein: CASSRQGTGYEQYF; CDR3 DNA: TGTGCCAGCTCGCGGCAGGGGACTGGATACGAGCAGTACTTC
J gene: TRBJ2-7; V gene: TRBV6-2/TRBV6-3; D gene: .; clone size: .; CDR3 protein: CASSYGGARYEQYF; CDR3 DNA: TGTGCCAGCAGTTACGGGGGAGCCCGCTACGAGCAGTACTTC
J gene: TRBJ2-1; V gene: TRBV7-2; D gene: .; clone size: .; CDR3 protein: CASSRQTYNEQFF; CDR3 DNA: TGTGCCAGCAGCCGCCAGACCTACAATGAGCAGTTCTTC